This T cell receptor (beta chain) was sequenced for a study of cytotoxic CD8 clonotypes in ibrutinib-treated CLL. Broader study findings: Investigators sampled sustained-remission and progressing patients at differing times. Clonality increased at ibrutinib response, then returned toward baseline at progression.

The repertoire was sequenced with immunoSEQ multiplex PCR; TCRdb's copy has only in-frame clones and lacks some. The sample lists 150,000 to 200,000 clones; over 75% were seen once. For this clone: What it binds is not known.

CDR3 length: 15 residues. V lost 2 bases, J lost 4 bases, and 4 bases stayed unmatched. Germline CDR1 MNHNY, CDR2 SVGAGI (reference sequence). Cryopreserved PBMCs yielded approximately 2 micrograms of genomic DNA for TCR beta libraries. Sequenced material: PBMCs, taken at disease progression, from a patient treated with ibrutinib. The rearrangement uses TRBV6-6 and TRBJ2-7, with 11 bases fitting TRBD2. The receptor's source is a human donor with chronic lymphocytic leukemia. The CDR3 loop reads CASSYGGTSGYEQYF. The CDR3 DNA sequence: TGTGCCAGCAGTTACGGGGGGACTAGCGGTTACGAGCAGTACTTC.